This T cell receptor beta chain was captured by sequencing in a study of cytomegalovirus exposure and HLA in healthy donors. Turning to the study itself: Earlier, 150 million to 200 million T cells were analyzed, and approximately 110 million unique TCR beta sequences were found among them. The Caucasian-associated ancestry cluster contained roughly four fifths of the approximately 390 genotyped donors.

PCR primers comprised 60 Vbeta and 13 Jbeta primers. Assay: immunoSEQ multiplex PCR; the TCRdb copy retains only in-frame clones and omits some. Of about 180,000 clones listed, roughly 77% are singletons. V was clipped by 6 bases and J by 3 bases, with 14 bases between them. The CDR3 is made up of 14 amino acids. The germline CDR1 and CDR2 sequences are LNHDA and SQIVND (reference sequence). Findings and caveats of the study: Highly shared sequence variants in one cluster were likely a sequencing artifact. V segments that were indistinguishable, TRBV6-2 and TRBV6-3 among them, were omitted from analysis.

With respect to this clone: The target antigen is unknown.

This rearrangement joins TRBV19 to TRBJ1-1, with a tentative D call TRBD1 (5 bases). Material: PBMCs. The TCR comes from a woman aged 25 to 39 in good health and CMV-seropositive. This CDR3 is CASRPRARDTEAFF. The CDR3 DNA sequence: TGTGCCAGTAGGCCCAGGGCCAGGGACACTGAAGCTTTCTTT.